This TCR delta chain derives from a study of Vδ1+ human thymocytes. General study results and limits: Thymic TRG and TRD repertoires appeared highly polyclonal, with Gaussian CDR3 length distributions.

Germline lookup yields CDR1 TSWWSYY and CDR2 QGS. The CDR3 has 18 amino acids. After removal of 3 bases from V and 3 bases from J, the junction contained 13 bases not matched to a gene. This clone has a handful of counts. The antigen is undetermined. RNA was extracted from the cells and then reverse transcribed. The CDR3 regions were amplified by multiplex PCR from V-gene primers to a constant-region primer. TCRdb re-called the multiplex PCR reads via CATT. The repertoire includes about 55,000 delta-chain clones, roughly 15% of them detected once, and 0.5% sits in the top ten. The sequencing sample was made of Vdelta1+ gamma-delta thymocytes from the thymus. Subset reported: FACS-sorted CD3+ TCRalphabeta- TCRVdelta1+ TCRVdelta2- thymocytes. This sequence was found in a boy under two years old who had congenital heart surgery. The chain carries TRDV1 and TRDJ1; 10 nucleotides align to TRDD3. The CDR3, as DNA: TGTGCTCTTGGGGATCGGATCCCGTACTGGGGGATCCCCGATAAACTCATCTTT. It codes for CALGDRIPYWGIPDKLIF.